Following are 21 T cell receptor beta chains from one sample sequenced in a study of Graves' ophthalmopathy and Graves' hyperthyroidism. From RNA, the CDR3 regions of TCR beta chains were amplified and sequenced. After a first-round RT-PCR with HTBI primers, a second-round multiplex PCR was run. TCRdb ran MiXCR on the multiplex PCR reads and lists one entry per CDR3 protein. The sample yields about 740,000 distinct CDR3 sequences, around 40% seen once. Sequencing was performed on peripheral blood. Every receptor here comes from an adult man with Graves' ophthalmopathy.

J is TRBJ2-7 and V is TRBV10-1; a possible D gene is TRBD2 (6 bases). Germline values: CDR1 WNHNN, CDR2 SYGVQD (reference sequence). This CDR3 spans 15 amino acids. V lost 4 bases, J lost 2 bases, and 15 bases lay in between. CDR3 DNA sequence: TGCGCCAGCAGTGCATCGGGGGTTACTCCCTACGAGCAGTACTTC. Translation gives CASSASGVTPYEQYF.

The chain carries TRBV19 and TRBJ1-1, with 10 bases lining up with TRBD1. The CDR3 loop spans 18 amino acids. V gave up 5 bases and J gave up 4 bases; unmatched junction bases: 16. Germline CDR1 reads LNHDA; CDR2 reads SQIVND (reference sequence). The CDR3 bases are TGTGCCAGTAGTGCCCGGTGGACAGGGGGTGTTTTTGGCACTGAAGCTTTCTTT. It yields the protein CASSARWTGGVFGTEAFF.

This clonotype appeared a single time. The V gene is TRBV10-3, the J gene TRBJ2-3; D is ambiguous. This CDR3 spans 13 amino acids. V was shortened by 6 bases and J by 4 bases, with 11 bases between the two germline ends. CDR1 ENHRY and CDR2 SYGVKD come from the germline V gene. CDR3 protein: CAIREPAADTQYF. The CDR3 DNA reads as TGTGCCATCAGGGAGCCAGCTGCAGATACGCAGTATTTT.

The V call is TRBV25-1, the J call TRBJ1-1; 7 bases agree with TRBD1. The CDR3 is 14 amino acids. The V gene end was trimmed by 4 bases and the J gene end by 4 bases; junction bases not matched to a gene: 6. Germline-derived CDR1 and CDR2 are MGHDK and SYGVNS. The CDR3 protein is CASSAEGALTEAFF. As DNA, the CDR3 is TGTGCCAGCAGTGCCGAGGGGGCGCTCACTGAAGCTTTCTTT.

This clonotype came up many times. CDR3: CASSGGNLISGANVLTF. CDR3 nucleotide sequence: TGCGCCAGCAGTGGGGGTAACTTGATCTCTGGGGCCAACGTCCTGACTTTC. The genes are TRBV10-2 and TRBJ2-6; D uncertain. CDR1 and CDR2 from the germline V gene are WSHSY and SAAADI. The length of the CDR3 is 17 residues. V was shortened by 4 bases and J by 0 bases, with 13 bases between the two germline ends.

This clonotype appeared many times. In DNA, the CDR3 is TGCAGCGTTCGGGACAGGTTCGTCTTCGTCGAGGATGGCTACACCTTC. Protein: CSVRDRFVFVEDGYTF. This sequence joins TRBV29-1 and TRBJ1-2; TRBD1 matches at 8 bases. The CDR3 has 16 residues. Unmatched junction bases numbered 17, after V lost 5 bases and J lost 6 bases. CDR1 is SQVTM, CDR2 ANQGSEA, per germline.

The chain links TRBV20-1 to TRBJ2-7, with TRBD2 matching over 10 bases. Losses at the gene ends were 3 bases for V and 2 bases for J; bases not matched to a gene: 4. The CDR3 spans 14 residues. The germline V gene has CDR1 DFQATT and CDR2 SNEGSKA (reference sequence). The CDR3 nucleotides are TGCAGTGCTAGTACCGGGACTAGCGCCTACGAGCAGTACTTC. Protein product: CSASTGTSAYEQYF.

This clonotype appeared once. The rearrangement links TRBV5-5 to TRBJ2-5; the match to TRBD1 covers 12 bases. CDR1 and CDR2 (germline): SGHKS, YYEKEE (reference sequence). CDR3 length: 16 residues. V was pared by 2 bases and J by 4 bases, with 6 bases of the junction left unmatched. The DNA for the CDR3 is TGTGCCAGCAGCTTCGGGACAGGGGGCGCGGGAGAGACCCAGTACTTC. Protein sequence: CASSFGTGGAGETQYF.

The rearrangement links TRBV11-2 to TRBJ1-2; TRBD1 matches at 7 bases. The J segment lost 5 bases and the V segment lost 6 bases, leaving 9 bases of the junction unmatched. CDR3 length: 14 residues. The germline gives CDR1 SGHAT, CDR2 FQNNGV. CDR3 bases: TGTGCCAGCAGACCAACAGGGGCGCCTTATGGCTACACCTTC. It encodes CASRPTGAPYGYTF.

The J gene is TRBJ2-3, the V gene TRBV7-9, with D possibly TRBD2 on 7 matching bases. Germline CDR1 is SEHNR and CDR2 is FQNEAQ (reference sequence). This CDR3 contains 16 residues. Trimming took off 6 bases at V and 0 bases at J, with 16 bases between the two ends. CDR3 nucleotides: TGTGCCAGCAGGTGGGGGGGCGCGGCTAGCACAGATACGCAGTATTTT. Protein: CASRWGGAASTDTQYF.

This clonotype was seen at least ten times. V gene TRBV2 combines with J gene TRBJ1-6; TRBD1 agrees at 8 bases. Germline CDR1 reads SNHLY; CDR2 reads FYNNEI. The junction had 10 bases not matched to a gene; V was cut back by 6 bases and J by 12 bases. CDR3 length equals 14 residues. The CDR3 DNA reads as TGTGCCAGCAGCCTCCTCGACAGGGGTAGACCCCTCCACTTT. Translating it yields CASSLLDRGRPLHF.

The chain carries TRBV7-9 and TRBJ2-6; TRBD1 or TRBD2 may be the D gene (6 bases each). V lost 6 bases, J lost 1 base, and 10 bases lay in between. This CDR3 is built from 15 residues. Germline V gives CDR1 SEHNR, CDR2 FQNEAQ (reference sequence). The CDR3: CASREGGSGANVLTF. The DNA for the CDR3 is TGTGCCAGCAGGGAAGGGGGGTCTGGGGCCAACGTCCTGACTTTC.

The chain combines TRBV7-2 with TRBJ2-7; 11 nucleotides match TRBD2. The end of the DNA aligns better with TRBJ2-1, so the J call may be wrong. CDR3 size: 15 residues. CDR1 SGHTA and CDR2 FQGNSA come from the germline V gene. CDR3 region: CASSSGTSGLNEQFF. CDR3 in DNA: TGTGCCAGCAGCTCGGGGACTAGCGGACTCAATGAGCAGTTCTTC.

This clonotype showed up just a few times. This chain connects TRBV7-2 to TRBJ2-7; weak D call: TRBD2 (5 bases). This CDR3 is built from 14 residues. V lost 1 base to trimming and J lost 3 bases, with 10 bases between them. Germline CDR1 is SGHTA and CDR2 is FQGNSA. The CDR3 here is CASSLEAAIYEQYF. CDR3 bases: TGTGCCAGCAGCTTAGAAGCGGCGATCTACGAGCAGTACTTC. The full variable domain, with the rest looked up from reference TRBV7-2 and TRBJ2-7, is GAGVSQSPSNKVTEKGKDVELRCDPISGHTALYWYRQSLGQGLEFLIYFQGNSAPDKSGLPSDRFSAERTGGSVSTLTIQRTQQEDSAVYLCASSLEAAIYEQYFGPGTRLTVT.

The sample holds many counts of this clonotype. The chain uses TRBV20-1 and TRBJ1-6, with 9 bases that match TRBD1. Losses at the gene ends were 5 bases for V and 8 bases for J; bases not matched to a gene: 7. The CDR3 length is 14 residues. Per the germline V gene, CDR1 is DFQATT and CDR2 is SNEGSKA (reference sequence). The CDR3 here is CSAYRGQLDSPLHF. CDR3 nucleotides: TGCAGTGCTTACAGGGGGCAATTGGATTCACCCCTCCACTTT.

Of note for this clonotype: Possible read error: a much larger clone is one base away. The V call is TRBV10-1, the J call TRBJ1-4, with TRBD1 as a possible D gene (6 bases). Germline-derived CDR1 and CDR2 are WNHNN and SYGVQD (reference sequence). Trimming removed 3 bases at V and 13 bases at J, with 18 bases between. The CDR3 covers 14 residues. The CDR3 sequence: CASSEGGTDGRLFF. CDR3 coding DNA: TGCGCCAGCAGTGAAGGGGGAACGGATGGAAGACTGTTTTTT.

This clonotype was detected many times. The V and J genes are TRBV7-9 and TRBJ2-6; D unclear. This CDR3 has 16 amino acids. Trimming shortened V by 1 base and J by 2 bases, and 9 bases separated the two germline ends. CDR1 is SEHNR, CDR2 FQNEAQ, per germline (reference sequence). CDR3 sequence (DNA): TGTGCCAGCAGCTTAGTGGGCGGCGCTGGGGCCAACGTCCTGACTTTC. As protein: CASSLVGGAGANVLTF.

The CDR3 sequence is CASIALRGDRNAEAFF. The CDR3 DNA sequence: TGTGCCAGCATCGCGTTACGGGGGGACAGAAACGCTGAAGCTTTCTTT. The rearrangement links TRBV11-1 to TRBJ1-1, with TRBD1 matching 7 bases. The CDR3 sequence is 16 residues long. CDR1 and CDR2 (germline): SGHAT, FQDESV (reference sequence). With 7 bases clipped from V and 6 bases from J, the junction kept 17 bases outside the gene matches.

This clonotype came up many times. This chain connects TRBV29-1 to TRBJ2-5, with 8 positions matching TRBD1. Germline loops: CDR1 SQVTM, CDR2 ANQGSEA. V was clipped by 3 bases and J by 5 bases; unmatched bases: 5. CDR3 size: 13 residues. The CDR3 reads CSVESGGWETQYF. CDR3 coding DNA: TGCAGCGTTGAGTCAGGGGGCTGGGAGACCCAGTACTTC. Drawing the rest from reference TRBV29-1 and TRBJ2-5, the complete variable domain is SAVISQKPSRDICQRGTSLTIQCQVDSQVTMMFWYRQQPGQSLTLIATANQGSEATYESGFVIDKFPISRPNLTFSTLTVSNMSPEDSSIYLCSVESGGWETQYFGPGTRLLVL.

The CDR3 DNA reads as TGTGCCAGCAGCCGAAGCGACAGGGGCTTCGAAGGCTACACCTTC. Amino acid sequence: CASSRSDRGFEGYTF. The chain is built from TRBV25-1 and TRBJ1-2; 8 bases match TRBD1. The germline V gene has CDR1 MGHDK and CDR2 SYGVNS. The CDR3 is 15 residues long. V was clipped by 6 bases and J by 8 bases; unmatched bases: 14.

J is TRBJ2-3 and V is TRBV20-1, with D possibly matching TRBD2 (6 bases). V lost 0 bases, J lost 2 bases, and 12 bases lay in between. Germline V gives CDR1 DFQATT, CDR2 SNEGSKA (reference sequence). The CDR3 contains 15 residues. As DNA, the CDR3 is TGCAGTGCTAGAGATAGGGCGGGGTACACAGATACGCAGTATTTT. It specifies CSARDRAGYTDTQYF.